The clone carrying this TCR beta chain was picked up a small number of times. Its cognate antigen is unknown. Germline loops: CDR1 GTSNPN, CDR2 SVGIG (reference sequence). The V and J ends lost 7 bases and 6 bases respectively, with 9 bases between them. This CDR3 region has 11 residues. A multiplex PCR was run with 60 Vbeta primers and 13 Jbeta primers. Here immunoSEQ multiplex PCR was the method, and the copy in TCRdb shows in-frame clones only, minus some. This table holds under 200,000 clones, approximately 67% found once. These data come from a study of cytomegalovirus exposure and HLA in healthy donors. Study-level results: Sequencing likely caused a cluster of highly shared sequence variants. An ancestry cluster, one associated with Asian ancestry, reportedly showed fewer N-insertions than the approximately 700-donor mean in a later analysis.

J is TRBJ2-2 and V is TRBV30; D is unresolved. Sequencing was performed on PBMCs. The receptor comes from a woman between 18 and 29 years old in good health and CMV-seropositive. CDR3 in amino acids: CALERSGELFF. CDR3 nucleotide sequence: TGTGCCTTAGAACGGTCCGGGGAGCTGTTTTTT. The full variable domain, rest sourced from reference TRBV30 and TRBJ2-2, is SQTIHQWPATLVQPVGSPLSLECTVEGTSNPNLYWYRQAAGRGLQLLFYSVGIGQISSEVPQNLSASRPQDRQFILSSKKLLLSDSGFYLCALERSGELFFGEGSRLTVL.